Each of the 25 T cell receptor beta chains below was sequenced from the same sample in a study of cytomegalovirus exposure and HLA in healthy donors. Primers for the PCR totalled 60 Vbeta and 13 Jbeta. The method was immunoSEQ multiplex PCR; TCRdb's version includes in-frame clones alone and lacks a portion of them. The sample records about 91,000 clones, roughly two thirds being singletons. The sequenced sample was PBMCs. The source is a human donor in good health.

In its sample, this clone was seen a few times. Here the CDR3 reads CAWSGVNTEAFF. DNA of the CDR3: TGTGCCTGGAGTGGAGTGAACACTGAAGCTTTCTTT. J is TRBJ1-1 and V is TRBV30; D gene ambiguous. The CDR3 consists of 12 residues. Germline CDR1 and CDR2: GTSNPN and SVGIG (reference sequence). With 1 base removed from V and 0 bases from J, the gap between germline ends came to 3 bases.

The rearrangement joins TRBV19 to TRBJ1-5, with TRBD1 matching over 8 bases. The CDR3 has 15 residues. The V segment lost 6 bases and the J segment 6 bases; nucleotides outside the gene matches: 10. Germline V lookup: CDR1 LNHDA, CDR2 SQIVND (reference sequence). CDR3 amino acids: CASREGQEARQPQHF. CDR3 DNA sequence: TGTGCCAGTAGGGAGGGACAGGAGGCGCGTCAGCCCCAGCATTTT.

With respect to this clone: A much larger clone differs by one base, so this may be a read error. This rearrangement joins TRBV7-2 to TRBJ2-1; TRBD2 matches at 13 bases. J lost 2 bases, V lost 5 bases, and 0 bases had no gene match. Germline lookup yields CDR1 SGHTA and CDR2 FQGNSA. This CDR3 is built from 15 residues. CDR3 coding DNA: TGTGCCAGCAGCACTAGCGGGGGGGCCTACAATGAGCAGTTCTTC. It is translated as CASSTSGGAYNEQFF. The whole variable domain, remainder taken from reference TRBV7-2 and TRBJ2-1, is GAGVSQSPSNKVTEKGKDVELRCDPISGHTALYWYRQSLGQGLEFLIYFQGNSAPDKSGLPSDRFSAERTGGSVSTLTIQRTQQEDSAVYLCASSTSGGAYNEQFFGPGTRLTVL.

The V gene is TRBV5-4, the J gene TRBJ2-7, with 9 bases matching TRBD1. CDR1 SGHNT and CDR2 YYREEE come from the germline V gene (reference sequence). This CDR3 has 15 amino acids. V was pared by 1 base and J by 5 bases, with 7 bases of the junction left unmatched. CDR3 bases: TGTGCCAGCAGCTTGCCCGGGACAGGGATGGACGAGCAGTACTTC. Translating it yields CASSLPGTGMDEQYF.

This clone was recorded a few times. V is TRBV29-1 and J is TRBJ1-3; possibly TRBD1 for D (6 bases). This CDR3 region has 14 residues. CDR1 SQVTM and CDR2 ANQGSEA come from the germline V gene. V was trimmed by 3 bases and J by 2 bases, leaving 11 bases between them. The CDR3 DNA follows: TGCAGCGTTGATACATCAGGGGCTGGAAACACCATATATTTT. Protein product: CSVDTSGAGNTIYF.

This rearrangement joins TRBV15 to TRBJ1-5, with a tentative D call TRBD1 (5 bases). CDR1 and CDR2 (germline): LNHNV, YYDKDF (reference sequence). The V end was cut by 2 bases, the J end by 1 base, with 6 bases between. This CDR3 is built from 14 residues. The chain's CDR3 is CATSRQGSNQPQHF. DNA of the CDR3: TGTGCCACCAGCAGACAGGGAAGCAATCAGCCCCAGCATTTT.

The chain carries TRBV2 and TRBJ1-5; tentative D call: TRBD1 (6 bases). Germline CDR1 is SNHLY and CDR2 is FYNNEI. The CDR3 is 14 residues long. The V end was cut by 5 bases, the J end by 0 bases, with 8 bases between. Here the CDR3 reads CASSRDTSNQPQHF. As DNA, the CDR3 is TGTGCCAGCAGTAGGGACACTAGCAATCAGCCCCAGCATTTT. Supplemented by reference TRBV2 and TRBJ1-5, the full variable domain reads EPEVTQTPSHQVTQMGQEVILRCVPISNHLYFYWYRQILGQKVEFLVSFYNNEISEKSEIFDDQFSVERPDGSNFTLKIRSTKLEDSAMYFCASSRDTSNQPQHFGDGTRLSIL.

The V gene is TRBV19, the J gene TRBJ2-7; the D gene is possibly TRBD1 (7 bases). Germline assignment: CDR1 LNHDA and CDR2 SQIVND (reference sequence). The ends were cut back, 4 bases at V and 2 bases at J, with 12 bases in the middle. The CDR3 covers 14 residues. CDR3 nucleotides: TGTGCCAGTAGTACCGCGGGACAGACCTACGAGCAGTACTTC. Amino acids: CASSTAGQTYEQYF. The full variable domain, in which reference TRBV19 and TRBJ2-7 provide the parts outside the CDR3, is DGGITQSPKYLFRKEGQNVTLSCEQNLNHDAMYWYRQDPGQGLRLIYYSQIVNDFQKGDIAEGYSVSREKKESFPLTVTSAQKNPTAFYLCASSTAGQTYEQYFGPGTRLTVT.

The chain carries TRBV6-5 and TRBJ2-7; D perhaps matches TRBD2 (6 bases). Per the germline V gene, CDR1 is MNHEY and CDR2 is SVGAGI. Trimming pared 8 bases from V and 3 bases from J, leaving 20 bases between. CDR3 length equals 15 residues. In DNA form, the CDR3 reads TGTGCCAGCGCATCCGGAGGGTACGAAGACTACGAGCAGTACTTC. It yields the protein CASASGGYEDYEQYF.

V and J are TRBV11-3 and TRBJ2-7, with a tentative D call TRBD2 (5 bases). V was shortened by 9 bases and J by 0 bases, with 15 bases between the two germline ends. CDR3 length: 14 residues. Germline-derived CDR1 and CDR2 are SGHNT and YENEEA. As DNA, the CDR3 is TGTGCCAGTGGCCCGTTCGGGGTCTCCTACGAGCAGTACTTC. Translating it yields CASGPFGVSYEQYF.

The sample holds one count of this clone. The CDR3 nucleotides are TGTGCCAGCAGTTCGGGACCAGGGGTCTACGAGCAGTACTTC. Its translation is CASSSGPGVYEQYF. V and J are TRBV28 and TRBJ2-5, with a weak D call TRBD1 (6 bases). The J call is doubtful: the DNA matches TRBJ2-7 better. The CDR3 runs 14 residues. Germline CDR1 reads MDHEN; CDR2 reads SYDVKM.

The CDR3 reads CASSFSGGGANVLTF. As DNA, the CDR3 is TGTGCCAGCAGCTTTAGCGGTGGGGGGGCCAACGTCCTGACTTTC. The rearrangement links TRBV7-2 to TRBJ2-6; D is perhaps TRBD2 (6 bases). The CDR3 has 15 residues. V was trimmed by 3 bases and J by 4 bases, leaving 10 bases between them. Germline V gene sequence: CDR1 SGHTA, CDR2 FQGNSA.

The V call is TRBV23-1, the J call TRBJ2-7; 10 positions match TRBD1. TRBV23-1 is filed as an ORF, its function uncertain. CDR3 length: 18 residues. V lost 3 bases and J lost 6; bases outside the gene matches: 17. CDR3 coding DNA: TGCGCCAGCAGTCACCCGGACAGGGGGATCCACCTAGGGGCCGAGCAGTACTTC. It encodes CASSHPDRGIHLGAEQYF.

This CDR3 reads CASSPRTGGGANVLTF. The CDR3 DNA sequence: TGTGCCAGCAGTCCCCGCACAGGGGGTGGGGCCAACGTCCTGACTTTC. The chain uses TRBV25-1 and TRBJ2-6; the match to TRBD1 covers 8 bases. The length of the CDR3 is 16 residues. With 5 bases clipped from V and 3 bases from J, the junction kept 6 bases outside the gene matches. Germline lookup yields CDR1 MGHDK and CDR2 SYGVNS.

A few counts support this clone. The chain links TRBV2 to TRBJ1-2; 7 bases are shared with TRBD1. The CDR3 contains 15 residues. With 5 bases clipped from V and 8 bases from J, the junction kept 14 bases outside the gene matches. Germline V gene sequence: CDR1 SNHLY, CDR2 FYNNEI. CDR3 region: CASSNRQGYVDGYTF. DNA of the CDR3: TGTGCCAGCAGTAACCGACAGGGTTATGTCGACGGCTACACCTTC.

This clone has just a few counts. This rearrangement joins TRBV25-1 to TRBJ2-5; 11 bases fit TRBD2. V lost 3 bases to trimming and J lost 4 bases; unmatched junction nucleotides: 1. This CDR3 region has 14 residues. Germline-derived CDR1 and CDR2 are MGHDK and SYGVNS. CDR3: CASSDGLAGETQYF. CDR3 DNA sequence: TGTGCCAGCAGTGACGGACTAGCGGGAGAGACCCAGTACTTC.

This chain joins TRBV5-1 and TRBJ1-3; D unresolved. The CDR3 runs 16 residues. Germline V gives CDR1 SGHRS, CDR2 YFSETQ. The V end lost 0 bases, the J end lost 0 bases, and 10 bases lay between the germline ends. The CDR3 sequence is CASSLAGGGSGNTIYF. CDR3 sequence (DNA): TGCGCCAGCAGCTTGGCCGGTGGCGGCTCTGGAAACACCATATATTTT.

In its sample, this clone was seen a few times. The chain uses TRBV15 and TRBJ1-1; no reliable D call. Trimming cost V 1 base and J 1 base, with 10 bases left between them. The CDR3 is 15 amino acids. The germline gives CDR1 LNHNV, CDR2 YYDKDF (reference sequence). In DNA, the CDR3 is TGTGCCACCAGCAGAGGAGGGAAGCCGAACACTGAAGCTTTCTTT. Residues: CATSRGGKPNTEAFF.

The chain recombines TRBV15 with TRBJ2-3; TRBD2 aligns across 7 bases. V trimming: 4 bases; J trimming: 1 base; junction bases outside the gene matches: 5. In germline, CDR1 is LNHNV, CDR2 YYDKDF (reference sequence). The CDR3 is 15 residues long. The DNA for the CDR3 is TGTGCCACCAGCAAGACTAGCATGGGCACAGATACGCAGTATTTT. This sequence encodes CATSKTSMGTDTQYF. The full variable domain, in which reference TRBV15 and TRBJ2-3 provide the parts outside the CDR3, is DAMVIQNPRYQVTQFGKPVTLSCSQTLNHNVMYWYQQKSSQAPKLLFHYYDKDFNNEADTPDNFQSRRPNTSFCFLDIRSPGLGDTAMYLCATSKTSMGTDTQYFGPGTRLTVL.

This clone has a handful of counts. J is TRBJ1-4 and V is TRBV4-1; D call uncertain. V was shortened by 3 bases and J by 0 bases, with 11 bases between the two germline ends. The CDR3 extends over 16 amino acids. The germline V gene encodes CDR1 MGHRA and CDR2 YSYEKL. This CDR3 is CASSHPSRATNEKLFF. CDR3 sequence (DNA): TGCGCCAGCAGCCACCCTAGTCGAGCAACTAATGAAAAACTGTTTTTT.

The chain couples TRBV10-3 to TRBJ2-7; TRBD1 might be the D (6 bases). The V gene lost 7 bases and the J gene lost 1 base, with 17 bases spanning the gap. Germline CDR1 is ENHRY and CDR2 is SYGVKD. This CDR3 region has 15 residues. Here the CDR3 reads CAIITWTAQSYEQYF. CDR3 DNA: TGTGCCATCATCACCTGGACAGCGCAATCCTACGAGCAGTACTTC.

This rearrangement joins TRBV7-8 to TRBJ2-1; TRBD2 matches 9 bases. The V gene end was trimmed by 1 base and the J gene end by 5 bases; junction bases not matched to a gene: 3. Germline V gene lookup returns CDR1 SGHVS and CDR2 FQNEAQ. This CDR3 has 15 amino acids. For the CDR3, the DNA is TGTGCCAGCAGCTTAGTGACTAGCGGCCACAATGAGCAGTTCTTC. Translating it yields CASSLVTSGHNEQFF.

The genes are TRBV4-1 and TRBJ2-2; D is possibly TRBD1 (6 bases). Trimming removed 4 bases at V and 5 bases at J, with 14 bases between. From germline, CDR1 is MGHRA and CDR2 YSYEKL. This CDR3 region has 15 residues. The CDR3 region is CASSPLGGGTGELFF. CDR3 nucleotide sequence: TGCGCCAGCAGCCCCTTAGGGGGTGGGACCGGGGAGCTGTTTTTT.

This chain joins TRBV15 and TRBJ2-1; D gene unclear. This CDR3 contains 15 residues. CDR1 LNHNV and CDR2 YYDKDF come from the germline V gene (reference sequence). The V and J ends lost 0 bases and 6 bases respectively, with 12 bases between them. In DNA, the CDR3 is TGTGCCACCAGCAGAGATTTCCACACCTCCAATGAGCAGTTCTTC. It translates to CATSRDFHTSNEQFF. Drawing the rest from reference TRBV15 and TRBJ2-1, the complete variable domain is DAMVIQNPRYQVTQFGKPVTLSCSQTLNHNVMYWYQQKSSQAPKLLFHYYDKDFNNEADTPDNFQSRRPNTSFCFLDIRSPGLGDTAMYLCATSRDFHTSNEQFFGPGTRLTVL.

A few counts support this clone. The J gene is TRBJ1-5, the V gene TRBV19, with D uncertain. V shed 7 bases and J shed 7 bases, with 14 bases lying between them. This CDR3 spans 13 amino acids. Germline V gives CDR1 LNHDA, CDR2 SQIVND (reference sequence). The CDR3 spells CASISRLGQPQHF. The DNA for the CDR3 is TGTGCCAGTATTTCCCGACTCGGGCAGCCCCAGCATTTT.